This T cell receptor beta chain was retrieved from a study of blood T cell repertoires in COVID-19 (dated by TCRdb to 2019 to 2021). Study-wide context: Collaborator samples came from the United States, Italy and Spain and covered acute and convalescent phases of COVID-19. The material from the prospective study consisted of cDNA or gDNA derived from T cells, B-cell-depleted T cells, or PBMCs. Deeply sampled blood TCRbeta repertoires from subjects exposed to, actively infected with, or recovered from COVID-19 were included in the dataset. A freely available public database, intended as a resource for researchers studying the immune response to SARS-CoV-2, is where the repertoires were released. The samples were drawn from two sources: the first 160 participants of the ongoing ImmuneRACE study, and some 1,300 subjects contributed by 6 global collaborators. The sample metadata nearly always contained a de-identified subject ID, COVID-19 status, age in years and sex. Where HLA class I and class II types were available, the types were taken from metadata supplied by the sample provider, not from assay-based typing.

Whole blood was collected in K2EDTA tubes by collaborating institutions according to the institutions' own protocols. For TCRbeta analysis, collaborator samples were shipped as frozen whole blood, as isolated PBMCs, or as DNA extracted from either sample type. Taken from the germline V gene (reference sequence), the CDR1 and CDR2 loops are GTSNPN and SVGIG. The CDR3 numbers 18 residues from cysteine through phenylalanine. The retained sequence is limited to the CDR3, 54 bases, with the frame set at the first base. Unmatched junction bases come to 12, with V trimmed by 0 bases and J by 0 bases. The immunoSEQ Assay, a bias-controlled multiplex PCR, was used to amplify TCRbeta CDR3 regions from genomic DNA. The authors processed their data as follows. Nucleated cell counts per sample were estimated from amplification of reference gene primers within the assay. Sequence reads were collapsed and filtered to measure the absolute abundance of every unique TCRbeta CDR3 rearrangement. For each sample, productive Simpson clonality was calculated by taking the square root of Simpson's diversity index across productive rearrangements. TCRdb took this table from immuneACCESS and kept in-frame rearrangements with V and J called. Such tables lack part of the clones; where checked against another copy, unresolved V genes explain under half of the gap, and the rest is unexplained. That table furnishes V, J and clone size, whereas the DNA furnished D and trimming. For this sample the table gives some 24,000 clones, of which around 81% were detected only once. The ten largest clones represent 5% to 8% of the sample.

General findings and caveats noted by the study authors: How much clinical and demographic metadata was included differed by source and by participant, and the metadata was provided uncurated.

This clone has a single count. Its antigen is still unknown. No much larger clone exists at a distance of one base, and base qualities are not known. The chain employs TRBV30 and TRBJ2-7; 9 bases in the junction line up with TRBD1. The specimen sequenced was peripheral blood. The clonotype originates from a man in his 70s with acute or convalescent COVID-19. CDR3 loop: CAWSVVDRGFFASYEQYF. The DNA sequence is as follows: TGTGCCTGGAGTGTTGTGGACAGGGGATTCTTTGCCTCCTACGAGCAGTACTTC. Here the CDR3 is joined to the reference TRBV30 and TRBJ2-7 genes, and the full variable domain is: SQTIHQWPATLVQPVGSPLSLECTVEGTSNPNLYWYRQAAGRGLQLLFYSVGIGQISSEVPQNLSASRPQDRQFILSSKKLLLSDSGFYLCAWSVVDRGFFASYEQYFGPGTRLTVT.